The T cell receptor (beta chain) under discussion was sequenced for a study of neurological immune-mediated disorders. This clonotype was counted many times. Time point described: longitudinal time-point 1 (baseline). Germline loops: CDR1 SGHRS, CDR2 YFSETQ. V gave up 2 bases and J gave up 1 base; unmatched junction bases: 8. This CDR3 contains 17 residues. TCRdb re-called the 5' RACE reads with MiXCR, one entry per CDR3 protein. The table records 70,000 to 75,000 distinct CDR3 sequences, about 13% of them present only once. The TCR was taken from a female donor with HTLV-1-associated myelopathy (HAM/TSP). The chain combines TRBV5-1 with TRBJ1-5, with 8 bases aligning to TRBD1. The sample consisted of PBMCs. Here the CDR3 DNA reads TGCGCCAGCAGCTTTGAAAAAGACAGGGGAAGCAATCAGCCCCAGCATTTT. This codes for CASSFEKDRGSNQPQHF.